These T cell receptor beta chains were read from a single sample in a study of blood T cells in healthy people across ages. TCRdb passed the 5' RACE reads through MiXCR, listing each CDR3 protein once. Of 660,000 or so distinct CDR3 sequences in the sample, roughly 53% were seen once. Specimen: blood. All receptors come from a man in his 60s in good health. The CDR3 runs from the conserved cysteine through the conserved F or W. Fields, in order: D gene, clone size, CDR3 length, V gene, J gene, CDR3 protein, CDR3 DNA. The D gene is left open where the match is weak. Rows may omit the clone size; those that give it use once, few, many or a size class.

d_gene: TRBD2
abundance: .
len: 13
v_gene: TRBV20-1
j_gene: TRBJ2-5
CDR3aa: CSASSGGWETQYF
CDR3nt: TGCAGTGCTTCGAGCGGGGGGTGGGAGACCCAGTACTTC

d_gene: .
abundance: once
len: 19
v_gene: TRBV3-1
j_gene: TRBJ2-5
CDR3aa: CASSQASLRTGTKQETQYF
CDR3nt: TGTGCCAGCAGCCAAGCGTCGTTAAGAACAGGGACGAAACAAGAGACCCAGTACTTC

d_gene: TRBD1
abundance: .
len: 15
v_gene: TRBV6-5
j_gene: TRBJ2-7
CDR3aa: CASSSPGQGSDEQYF
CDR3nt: TGTGCCAGCAGTTCGCCGGGACAGGGTAGCGATGAGCAGTACTTC

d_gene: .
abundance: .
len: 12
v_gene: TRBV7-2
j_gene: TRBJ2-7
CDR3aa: CASSLWSYEQYF
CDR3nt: TGTGCCAGCAGCTTATGGTCCTACGAGCAGTACTTC

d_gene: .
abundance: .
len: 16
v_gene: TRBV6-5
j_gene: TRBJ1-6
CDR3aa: CASCGGQGLGNSPLHF
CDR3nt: TGTGCCAGCTGCGGCGGTCAAGGGTTAGGTAATTCACCCCTCCACTTT

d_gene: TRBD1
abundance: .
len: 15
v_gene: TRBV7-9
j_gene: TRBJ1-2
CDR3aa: CASSPPQGGNYGYTF
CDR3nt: TGTGCCAGCAGCCCGCCGCAGGGGGGGAACTATGGCTACACCTTC

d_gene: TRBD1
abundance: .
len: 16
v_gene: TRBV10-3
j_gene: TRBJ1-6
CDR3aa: CAISRGVQGEWSPLHF
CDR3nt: TGTGCCATCTCCCGAGGGGTACAGGGGGAATGGTCACCCCTCCACTTT

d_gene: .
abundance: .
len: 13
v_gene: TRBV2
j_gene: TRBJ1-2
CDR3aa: CASSETENYGYTF
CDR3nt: TGTGCCAGCAGTGAGACGGAGAACTATGGCTACACCTTC

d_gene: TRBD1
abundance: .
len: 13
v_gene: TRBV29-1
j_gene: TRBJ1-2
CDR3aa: CSVERDRAYGYTF
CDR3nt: TGCAGCGTTGAACGGGACAGGGCCTATGGCTACACCTTC

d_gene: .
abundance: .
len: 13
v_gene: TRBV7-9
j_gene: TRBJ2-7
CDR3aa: CASSKGEFYEQYF
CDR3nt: TGTGCCAGCAGCAAGGGGGAATTCTACGAGCAGTACTTC

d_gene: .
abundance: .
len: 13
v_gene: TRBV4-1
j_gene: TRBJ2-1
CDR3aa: CASSLTGINEQFF
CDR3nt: TGCGCCAGCAGCCTAACAGGGATCAATGAGCAGTTCTTC

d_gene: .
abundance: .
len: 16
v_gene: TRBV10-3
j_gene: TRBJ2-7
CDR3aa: CAISRPKGTPSYEQYF
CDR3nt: TGTGCCATCAGTCGTCCGAAGGGGACCCCCTCCTACGAGCAGTACTTC

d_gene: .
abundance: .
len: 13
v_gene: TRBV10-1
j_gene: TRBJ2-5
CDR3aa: CASSDQGRETQYF
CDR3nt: TGCGCCAGCAGTGATCAGGGAAGAGAGACCCAGTACTTC

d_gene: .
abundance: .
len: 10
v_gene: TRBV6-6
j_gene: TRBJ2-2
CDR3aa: CASGSSELFF
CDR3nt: TGTGCCAGCGGGAGTAGCGAGCTGTTTTTT

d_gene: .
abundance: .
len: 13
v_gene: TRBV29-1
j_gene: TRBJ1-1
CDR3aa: CSVLGLMNTEAFF
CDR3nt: TGCAGCGTACTCGGCCTCATGAACACTGAAGCTTTCTTT

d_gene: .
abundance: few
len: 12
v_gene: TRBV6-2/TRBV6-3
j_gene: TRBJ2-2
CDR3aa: CASSYGTGELFF
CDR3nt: TGTGCCAGCAGTTACGGCACCGGGGAGCTGTTTTTT

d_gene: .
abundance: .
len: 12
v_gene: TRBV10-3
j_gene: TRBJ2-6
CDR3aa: CASWAGANVLTF
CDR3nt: TGTGCCTCCTGGGCTGGGGCCAACGTCCTGACTTTC

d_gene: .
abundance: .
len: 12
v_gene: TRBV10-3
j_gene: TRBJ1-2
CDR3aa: CAGGREDYGYTF
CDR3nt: TGTGCCGGGGGCAGGGAGGACTATGGCTACACCTTC

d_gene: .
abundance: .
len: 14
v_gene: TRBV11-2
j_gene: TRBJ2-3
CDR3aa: CASSSTGREDTQYF
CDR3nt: TGTGCCAGCAGCTCGACGGGAAGGGAAGATACGCAGTATTTT

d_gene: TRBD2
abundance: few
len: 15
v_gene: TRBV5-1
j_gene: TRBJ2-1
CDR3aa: CASSTGLVLDNEQFF
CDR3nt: TGCGCCAGCAGCACGGGACTAGTCCTGGACAATGAGCAGTTCTTC

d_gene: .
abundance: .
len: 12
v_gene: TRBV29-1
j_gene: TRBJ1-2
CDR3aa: CSVEGEGYGYTF
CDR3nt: TGCAGCGTTGAAGGGGAGGGCTATGGCTACACCTTC

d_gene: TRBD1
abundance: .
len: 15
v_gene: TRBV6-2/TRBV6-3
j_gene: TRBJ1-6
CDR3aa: CASSRQGARGSPLHF
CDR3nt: TGTGCCAGCAGCCGACAGGGCGCAAGGGGGTCACCCCTCCACTTT

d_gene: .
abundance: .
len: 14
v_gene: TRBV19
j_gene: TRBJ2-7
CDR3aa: CASSIGGSSYEQYF
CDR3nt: TGTGCCAGTAGTATAGGCGGTAGCTCCTACGAGCAGTACTTC

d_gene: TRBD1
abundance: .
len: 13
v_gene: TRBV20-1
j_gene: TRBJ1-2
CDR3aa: CSASSQGGHGYTF
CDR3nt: TGCAGTGCTAGCTCACAGGGGGGGCATGGCTACACCTTC

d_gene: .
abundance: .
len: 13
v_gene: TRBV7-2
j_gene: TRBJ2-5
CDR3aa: CASTRAGRETQYF
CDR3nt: TGTGCCAGCACCAGGGCCGGGCGAGAGACCCAGTACTTC

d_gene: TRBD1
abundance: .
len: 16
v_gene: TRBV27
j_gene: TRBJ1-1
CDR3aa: CASSPSATGLNTDAFF
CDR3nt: TGTGCCAGCAGTCCCAGCGCGACAGGGTTGAACACTGATGCTTTCTTT

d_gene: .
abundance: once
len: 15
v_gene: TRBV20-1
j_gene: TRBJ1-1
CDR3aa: CSVRPGKGEVTEAFF
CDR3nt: TGCAGTGTTCGCCCGGGAAAGGGGGAGGTCACTGAAGCTTTCTTT

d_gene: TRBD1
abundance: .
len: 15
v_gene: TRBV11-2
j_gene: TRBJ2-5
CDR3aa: CASSLGTGPEKTQYF
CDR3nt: TGTGCCAGCAGCTTAGGGACAGGGCCTGAGAAGACCCAGTACTTC

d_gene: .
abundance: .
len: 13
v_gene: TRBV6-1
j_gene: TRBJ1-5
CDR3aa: CASSGFPNQPQHF
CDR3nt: TGTGCCAGCAGTGGATTCCCCAATCAGCCCCAGCATTTT

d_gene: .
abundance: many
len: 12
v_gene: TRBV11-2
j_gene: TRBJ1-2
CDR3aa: CASSRYEYGYTF
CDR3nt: TGTGCCAGCAGCCGTTATGAATATGGCTACACCTTC

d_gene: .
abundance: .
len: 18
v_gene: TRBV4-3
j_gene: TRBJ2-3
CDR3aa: CASSQEGLGTTSTDTQYF
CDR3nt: TGCGCCAGCAGCCAAGAAGGTCTGGGGACGACTAGCACAGATACGCAGTATTTT

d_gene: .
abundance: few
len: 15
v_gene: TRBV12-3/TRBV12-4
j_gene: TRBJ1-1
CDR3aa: CASSSADRMNTEAFF
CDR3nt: TGTGCCAGCAGTTCCGCGGACAGAATGAACACTGAAGCTTTCTTT

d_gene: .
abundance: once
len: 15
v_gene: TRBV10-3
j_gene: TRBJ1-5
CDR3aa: CAISEMGGPNQPQHF
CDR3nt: TGTGCCATCAGTGAAATGGGGGGACCCAATCAGCCCCAGCATTTT

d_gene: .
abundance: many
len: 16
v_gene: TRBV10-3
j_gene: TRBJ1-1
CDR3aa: CAISDIRGRMNTEAFF
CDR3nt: TGTGCCATCAGTGACATTCGGGGGAGGATGAACACTGAAGCTTTCTTT

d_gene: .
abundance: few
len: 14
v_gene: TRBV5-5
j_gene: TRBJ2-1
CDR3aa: CASSLGWDPNEQFF
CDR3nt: TGTGCCAGCAGCTTGGGCTGGGACCCCAATGAGCAGTTCTTC

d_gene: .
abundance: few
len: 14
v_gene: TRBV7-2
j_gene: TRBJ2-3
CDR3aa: CASSLGLALDTQYF
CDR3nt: TGCGCCAGCAGCTTGGGGTTAGCACTGGATACGCAGTATTTT

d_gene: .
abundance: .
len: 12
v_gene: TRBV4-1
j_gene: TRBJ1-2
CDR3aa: CASSKVGYGYTF
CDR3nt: TGCGCCAGCAGCAAAGTGGGGTATGGCTACACCTTC

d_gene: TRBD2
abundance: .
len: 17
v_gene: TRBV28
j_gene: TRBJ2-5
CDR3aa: CASSLFASGGQQETQYF
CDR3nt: TGTGCCAGCAGTTTATTCGCTAGCGGGGGGCAACAAGAGACCCAGTACTTC

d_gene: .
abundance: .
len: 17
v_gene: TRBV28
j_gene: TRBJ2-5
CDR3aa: CASSLTGPRTLKETQYF
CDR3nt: TGTGCCAGCAGTTTAACGGGGCCCAGGACTCTAAAAGAGACCCAGTACTTC

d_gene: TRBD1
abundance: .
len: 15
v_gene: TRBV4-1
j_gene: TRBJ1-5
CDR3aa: CASSQGDREHQPQHF
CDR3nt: TGCGCCAGCAGCCAAGGGGACAGGGAACATCAGCCCCAGCATTTT

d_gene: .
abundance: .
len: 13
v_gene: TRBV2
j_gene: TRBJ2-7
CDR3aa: CTSSDWGPDEQYF
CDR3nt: TGTACCAGCAGTGATTGGGGTCCGGACGAGCAGTACTTC

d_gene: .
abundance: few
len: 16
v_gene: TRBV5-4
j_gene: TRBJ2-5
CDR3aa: CASSLGGYLGEETQYF
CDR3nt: TGTGCCAGCAGCTTGGGAGGGTACCTTGGGGAAGAGACCCAGTACTTC

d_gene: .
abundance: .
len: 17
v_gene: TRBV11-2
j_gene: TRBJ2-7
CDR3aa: CASSLSLPGTLAYEQYF
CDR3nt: TGTGCCAGCAGCTTATCGCTCCCTGGGACATTGGCCTACGAGCAGTACTTC